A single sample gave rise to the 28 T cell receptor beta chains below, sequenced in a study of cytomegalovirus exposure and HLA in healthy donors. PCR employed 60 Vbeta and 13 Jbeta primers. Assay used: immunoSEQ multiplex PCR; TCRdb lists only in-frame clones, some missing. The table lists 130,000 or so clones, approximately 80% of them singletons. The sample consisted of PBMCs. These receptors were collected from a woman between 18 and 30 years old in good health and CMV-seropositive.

CDR3 residues: CASSLARRGSGGYTF. The DNA of the CDR3 is TGTGCCAGCAGCTTAGCGAGAAGGGGTAGTGGTGGCTACACCTTC. The chain uses TRBV7-8 and TRBJ1-2, with D possibly TRBD1 on 5 matching bases. Between the trimmed V and J ends, which lost 0 bases and 7 bases, there was a span of 15 bases. The CDR3 sequence is 15 residues long. Germline CDR1 SGHVS, CDR2 FQNEAQ.

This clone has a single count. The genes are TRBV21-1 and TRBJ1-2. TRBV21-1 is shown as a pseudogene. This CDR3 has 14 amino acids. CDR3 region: CASSKGGDSLGYTF. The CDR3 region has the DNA TGTGCCAGCAGCAAAGGGGGGGACTCCCTAGGCTACACCTTC.

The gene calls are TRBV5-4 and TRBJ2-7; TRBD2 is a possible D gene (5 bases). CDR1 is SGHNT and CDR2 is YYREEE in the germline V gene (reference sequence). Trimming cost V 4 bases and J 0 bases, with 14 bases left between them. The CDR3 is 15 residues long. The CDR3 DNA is TGTGCCAGCAGCCCCGCAGCGGTTAGCTCCTACGAGCAGTACTTC. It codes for CASSPAAVSSYEQYF.

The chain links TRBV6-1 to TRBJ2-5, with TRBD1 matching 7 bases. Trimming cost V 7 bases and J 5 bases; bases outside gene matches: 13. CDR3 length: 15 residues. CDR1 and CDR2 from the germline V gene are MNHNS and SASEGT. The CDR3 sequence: CASIEDQGGFETQYF. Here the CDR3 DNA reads TGTGCCAGCATCGAGGATCAAGGGGGCTTTGAGACCCAGTACTTC.

CDR3 nucleotides: TGTGCCAGCACCTCGGCCGTCGGGGGGGGGAGCACAGATACGCAGTATTTT. Protein product: CASTSAVGGGSTDTQYF. The V and J genes are TRBV7-9 and TRBJ2-3; TRBD2 agrees at 8 bases. The V gene end was trimmed by 7 bases and the J gene end by 0 bases; junction bases not matched to a gene: 12. The CDR3 is made up of 17 amino acids. CDR1 and CDR2 (germline): SEHNR, FQNEAQ (reference sequence).

DNA for the CDR3: TGTGCCAGCATTGGGGCGGTGAGGACTGAAGCTTTCTTT. It translates to CASIGAVRTEAFF. V is TRBV2 and J is TRBJ1-1, with a weak D call TRBD1 (5 bases). V was clipped by 7 bases and J by 5 bases, with 14 bases between them. The CDR3 loop spans 13 amino acids. Germline V gene data show CDR1 as SNHLY and CDR2 as FYNNEI.

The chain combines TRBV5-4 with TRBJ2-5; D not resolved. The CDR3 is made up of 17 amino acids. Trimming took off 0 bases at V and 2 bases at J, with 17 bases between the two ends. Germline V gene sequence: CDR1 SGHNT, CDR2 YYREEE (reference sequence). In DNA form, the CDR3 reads TGTGCCAGCAGCTTGGGTGTCTCGCGGAGAGAACAAGAGACCCAGTACTTC. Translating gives CASSLGVSRREQETQYF.

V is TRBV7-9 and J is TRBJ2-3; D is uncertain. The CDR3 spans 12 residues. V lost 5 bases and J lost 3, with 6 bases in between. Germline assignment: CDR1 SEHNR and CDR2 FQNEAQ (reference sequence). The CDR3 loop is CASSVTTDTQYF. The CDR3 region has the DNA TGTGCCAGCAGCGTCACAACAGATACGCAGTATTTT.

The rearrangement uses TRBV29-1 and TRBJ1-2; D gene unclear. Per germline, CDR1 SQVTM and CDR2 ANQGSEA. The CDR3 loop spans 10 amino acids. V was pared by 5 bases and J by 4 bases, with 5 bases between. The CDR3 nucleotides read TGCAGCGTTCTTATCTATGGCTACACCTTC. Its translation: CSVLIYGYTF.

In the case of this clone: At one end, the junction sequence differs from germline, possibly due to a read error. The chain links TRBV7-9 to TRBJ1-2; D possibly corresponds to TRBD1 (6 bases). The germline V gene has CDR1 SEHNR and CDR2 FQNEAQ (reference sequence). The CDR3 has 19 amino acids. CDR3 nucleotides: TGTTCCAGCAGCTTAGGGCAGGGGTTGTTGATCGGTCGAAACTATGGCTACACCTTC. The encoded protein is CSSSLGQGLLIGRNYGYTF.

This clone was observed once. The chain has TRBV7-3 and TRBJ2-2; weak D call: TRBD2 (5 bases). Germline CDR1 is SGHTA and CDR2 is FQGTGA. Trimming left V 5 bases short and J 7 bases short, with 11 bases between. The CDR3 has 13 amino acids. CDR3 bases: TGTGCCAGCAGCCCCCGGGCGGGCGGGGAGCTGTTTTTT. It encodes CASSPRAGGELFF.

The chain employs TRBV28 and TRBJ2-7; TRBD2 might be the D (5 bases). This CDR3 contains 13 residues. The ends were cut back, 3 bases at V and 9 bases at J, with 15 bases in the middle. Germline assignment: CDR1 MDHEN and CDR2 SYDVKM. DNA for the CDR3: TGTGCCAGCAGTTTTAGTGTTGGGAGAGGGCAGTACTTC. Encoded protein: CASSFSVGRGQYF.

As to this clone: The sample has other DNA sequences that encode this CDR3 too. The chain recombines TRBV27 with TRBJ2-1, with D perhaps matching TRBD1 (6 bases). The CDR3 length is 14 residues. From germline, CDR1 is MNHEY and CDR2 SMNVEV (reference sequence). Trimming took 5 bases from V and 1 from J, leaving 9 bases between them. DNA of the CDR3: TGTGCCAGCAGTCTTCAGGGGTCCTACAATGAGCAGTTCTTC. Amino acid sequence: CASSLQGSYNEQFF.

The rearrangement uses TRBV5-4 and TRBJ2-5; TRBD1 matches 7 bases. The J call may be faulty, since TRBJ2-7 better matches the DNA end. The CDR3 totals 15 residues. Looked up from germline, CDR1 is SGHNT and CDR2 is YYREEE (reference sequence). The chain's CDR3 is CASSMGTASSYEQYF. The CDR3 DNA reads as TGTGCCAGCAGCATGGGGACAGCAAGCTCCTACGAGCAGTACTTC.

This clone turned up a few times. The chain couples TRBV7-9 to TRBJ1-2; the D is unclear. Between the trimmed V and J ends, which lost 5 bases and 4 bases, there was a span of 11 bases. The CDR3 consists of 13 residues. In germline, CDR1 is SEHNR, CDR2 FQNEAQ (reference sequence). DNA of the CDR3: TGTGCCAGCAGCGGCCCCGGAGGCTATGGCTACACCTTC. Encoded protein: CASSGPGGYGYTF.

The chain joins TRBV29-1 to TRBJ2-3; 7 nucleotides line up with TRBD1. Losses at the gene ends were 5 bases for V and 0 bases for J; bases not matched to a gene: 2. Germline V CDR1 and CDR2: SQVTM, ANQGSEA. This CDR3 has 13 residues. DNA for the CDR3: TGCAGCGTTACGGGACAGAGCACAGATACGCAGTATTTT. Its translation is CSVTGQSTDTQYF.

The CDR3 sequence: CASGGDRTDTQYF. The CDR3 DNA sequence: TGTGCCAGCGGGGGGGACCGCACAGATACGCAGTATTTT. The chain couples TRBV6-1 to TRBJ2-3; 7 bases are a match to TRBD2. Germline trimming cut 8 bases from V and 1 base from J; bases unmatched to any gene: 3. The CDR3 covers 13 residues. Looked up from germline, CDR1 is MNHNS and CDR2 is SASEGT.

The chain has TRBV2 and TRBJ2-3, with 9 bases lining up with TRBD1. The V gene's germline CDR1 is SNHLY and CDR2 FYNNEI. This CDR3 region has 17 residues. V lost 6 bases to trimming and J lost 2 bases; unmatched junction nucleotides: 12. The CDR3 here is CASSEGFRDRATDTQYF. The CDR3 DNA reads TGTGCCAGCAGCGAGGGGTTCCGGGACAGGGCCACAGATACGCAGTATTTT. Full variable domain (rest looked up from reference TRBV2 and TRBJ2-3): EPEVTQTPSHQVTQMGQEVILRCVPISNHLYFYWYRQILGQKVEFLVSFYNNEISEKSEIFDDQFSVERPDGSNFTLKIRSTKLEDSAMYFCASSEGFRDRATDTQYFGPGTRLTVL.

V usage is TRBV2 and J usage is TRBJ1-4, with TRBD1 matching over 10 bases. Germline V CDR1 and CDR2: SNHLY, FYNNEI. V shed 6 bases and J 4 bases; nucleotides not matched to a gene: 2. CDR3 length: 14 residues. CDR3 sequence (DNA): TGTGCCAGCAGAGGACAGGGGGGTAATGAAAAACTGTTTTTT. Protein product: CASRGQGGNEKLFF.

The CDR3 DNA follows: TGTGCCAGCAAGTCTACCACAGGGGCTTTCTGCGAGCAGTACTTC. Protein product: CASKSTTGAFCEQYF. This rearrangement joins TRBV11-1 to TRBJ2-7; 7 nucleotides align to TRBD1. From germline, CDR1 is SGHAT and CDR2 FQDESV (reference sequence). V gave up 7 bases and J gave up 6 bases; unmatched junction bases: 15. The CDR3 consists of 15 residues.

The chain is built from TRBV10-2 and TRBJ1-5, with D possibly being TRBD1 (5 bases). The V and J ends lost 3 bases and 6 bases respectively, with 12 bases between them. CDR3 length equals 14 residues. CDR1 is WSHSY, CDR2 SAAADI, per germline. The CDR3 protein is CASSEPGLGQPQHF. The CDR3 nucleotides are TGCGCCAGCAGTGAACCAGGGCTTGGTCAGCCCCAGCATTTT.

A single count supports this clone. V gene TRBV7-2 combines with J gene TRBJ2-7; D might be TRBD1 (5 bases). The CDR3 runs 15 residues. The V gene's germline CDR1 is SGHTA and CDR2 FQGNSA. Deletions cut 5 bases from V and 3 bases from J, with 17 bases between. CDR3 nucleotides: TGTGCCAGCAGCCCCAGGGAAACCTTCCTCTACGAGCAGTACTTC. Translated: CASSPRETFLYEQYF.

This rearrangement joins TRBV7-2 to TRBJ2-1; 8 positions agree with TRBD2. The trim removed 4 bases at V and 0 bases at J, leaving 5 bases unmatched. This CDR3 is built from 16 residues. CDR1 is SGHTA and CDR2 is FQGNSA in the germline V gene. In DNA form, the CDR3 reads TGTGCCAGCAGCTACCACGGGGGGGCCTCCTACAATGAGCAGTTCTTC. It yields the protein CASSYHGGASYNEQFF.

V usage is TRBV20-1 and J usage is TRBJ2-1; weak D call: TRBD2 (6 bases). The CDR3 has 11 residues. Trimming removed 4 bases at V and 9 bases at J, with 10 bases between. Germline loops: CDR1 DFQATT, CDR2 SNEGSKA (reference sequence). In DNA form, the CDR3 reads TGCAGTGCTACTGCGGGGACTGAGCAGTTCTTC. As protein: CSATAGTEQFF.

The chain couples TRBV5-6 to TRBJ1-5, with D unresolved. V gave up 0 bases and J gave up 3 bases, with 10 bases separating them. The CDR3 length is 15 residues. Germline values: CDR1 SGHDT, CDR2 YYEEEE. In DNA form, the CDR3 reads TGTGCCAGCAGCTTGGGAACGGGGATCAATCAGCCCCAGCATTTT. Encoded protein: CASSLGTGINQPQHF.

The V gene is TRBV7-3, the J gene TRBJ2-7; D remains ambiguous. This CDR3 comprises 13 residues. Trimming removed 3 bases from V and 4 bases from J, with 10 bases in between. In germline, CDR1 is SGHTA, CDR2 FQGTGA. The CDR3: CASSLGPGYEQYF. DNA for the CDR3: TGTGCCAGCAGCTTGGGCCCCGGTTACGAGCAGTACTTC.

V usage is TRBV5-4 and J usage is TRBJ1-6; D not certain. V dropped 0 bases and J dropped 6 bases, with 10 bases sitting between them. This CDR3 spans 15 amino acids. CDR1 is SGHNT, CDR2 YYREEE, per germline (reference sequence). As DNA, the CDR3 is TGTGCCAGCAGCTTGGGGGTAGAGGGTAATTCACCCCTCCACTTT. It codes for CASSLGVEGNSPLHF.

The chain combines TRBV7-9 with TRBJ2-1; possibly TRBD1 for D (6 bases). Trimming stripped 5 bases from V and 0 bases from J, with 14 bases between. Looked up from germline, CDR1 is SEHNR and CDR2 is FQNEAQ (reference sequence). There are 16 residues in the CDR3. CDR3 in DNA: TGTGCCAGCAGCCCCGTGCAGGGGCCCTCCTACAATGAGCAGTTCTTC. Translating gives CASSPVQGPSYNEQFF.